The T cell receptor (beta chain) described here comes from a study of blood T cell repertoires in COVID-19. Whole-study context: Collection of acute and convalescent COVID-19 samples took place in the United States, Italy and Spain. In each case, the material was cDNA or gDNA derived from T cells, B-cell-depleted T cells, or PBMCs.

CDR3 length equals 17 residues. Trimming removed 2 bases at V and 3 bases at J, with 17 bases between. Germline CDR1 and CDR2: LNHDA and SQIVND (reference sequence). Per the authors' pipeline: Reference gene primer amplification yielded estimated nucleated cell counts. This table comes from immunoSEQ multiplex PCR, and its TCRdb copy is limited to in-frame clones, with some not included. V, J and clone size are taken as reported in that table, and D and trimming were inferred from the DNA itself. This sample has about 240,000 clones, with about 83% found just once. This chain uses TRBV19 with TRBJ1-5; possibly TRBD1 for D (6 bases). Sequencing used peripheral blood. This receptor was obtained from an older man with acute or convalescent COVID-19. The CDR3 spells CASSITPGRGYNQPQHF. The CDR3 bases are TGTGCCAGTAGTATAACCCCCGGCAGGGGATACAATCAGCCCCAGCATTTT.